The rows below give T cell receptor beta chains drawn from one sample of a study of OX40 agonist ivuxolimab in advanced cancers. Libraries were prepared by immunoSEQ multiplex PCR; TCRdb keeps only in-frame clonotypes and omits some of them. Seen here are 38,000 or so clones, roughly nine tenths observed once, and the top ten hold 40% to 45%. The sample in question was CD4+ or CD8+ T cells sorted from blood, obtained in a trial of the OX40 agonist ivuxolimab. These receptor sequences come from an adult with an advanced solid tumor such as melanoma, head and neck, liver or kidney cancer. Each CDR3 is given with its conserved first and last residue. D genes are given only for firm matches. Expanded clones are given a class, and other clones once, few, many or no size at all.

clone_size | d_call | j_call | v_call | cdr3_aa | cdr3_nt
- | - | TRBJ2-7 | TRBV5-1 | CASSLGGGGEQYF | TGCGCCAGCAGCTTAGGAGGGGGGGGAGAGCAGTACTTC
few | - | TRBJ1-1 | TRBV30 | CAWSTPLSEAFF | TGTGCCTGGAGTACTCCCTTATCTGAAGCTTTCTTT
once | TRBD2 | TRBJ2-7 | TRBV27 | CASSSRYWGLAGHKYEQYF | TGTGCCAGCAGTTCACGATATTGGGGACTAGCGGGGCATAAATACGAGCAGTACTTC
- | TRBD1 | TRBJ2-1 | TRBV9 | CASSQQGQGLDEQFF | TGTGCCAGCAGCCAACAGGGACAGGGGCTGGATGAGCAGTTCTTC
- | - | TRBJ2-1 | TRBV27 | CASSLSGPGTNEQFF | TGTGCCAGCAGTTTATCGGGACCAGGCACCAATGAGCAGTTCTTC
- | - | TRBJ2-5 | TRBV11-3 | CASSLDGTAGETQYF | TGTGCCAGCAGCTTAGACGGGACGGCGGGGGAGACCCAGTACTTC
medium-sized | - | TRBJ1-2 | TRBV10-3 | CAISESAGQGGGYTF | TGTGCCATCAGTGAGTCGGCGGGGCAGGGAGGAGGCTACACCTTC
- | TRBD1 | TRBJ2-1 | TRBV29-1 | CSVYSQGAGNEQFF | TGCAGCGTTTACTCACAGGGGGCGGGTAATGAGCAGTTCTTC
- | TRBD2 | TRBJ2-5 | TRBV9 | CASSPTSGEFQETQYF | TGTGCCAGCAGCCCCACTAGCGGGGAGTTCCAAGAGACCCAGTACTTC
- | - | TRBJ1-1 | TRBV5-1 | CASSLSWLEAQAFF | TGCGCCAGCAGCTTGTCCTGGTTGGAGGCTCAAGCTTTCTTT
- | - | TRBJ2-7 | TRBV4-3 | CASSQEGSSSYEQYF | TGCGCCAGCAGCCAAGAAGGGAGTAGCTCCTACGAGCAGTACTTC
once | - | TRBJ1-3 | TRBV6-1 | CASSVTDSSGNTIYF | TGTGCCAGCAGTGTGACCGATAGCTCTGGAAACACCATATATTTT
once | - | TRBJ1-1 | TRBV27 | CASSRDPFFEAFF | TGTGCCAGCTCCCGGGACCCCTTTTTTGAAGCTTTCTTT
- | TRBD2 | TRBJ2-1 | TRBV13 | CASSLGPGAGGPGYEQFF | TGTGCCAGCAGCTTAGGCCCTGGGGCGGGGGGGCCTGGGTATGAGCAGTTCTTC
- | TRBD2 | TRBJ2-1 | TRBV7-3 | CASSLPRASGGNEQFF | TGTGCCAGCAGCTTACCGAGGGCTAGCGGGGGCAATGAGCAGTTCTTC
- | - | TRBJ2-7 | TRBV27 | CASSPEGGGYGLSVYEQYF | TGTGCCAGCAGTCCCGAGGGGGGGGGTTACGGACTATCGGTCTACGAGCAGTACTTC
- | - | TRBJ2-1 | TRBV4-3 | CASSQGVSSYNEQFF | TGCGCCAGCAGCCAAGGGGTTAGCTCCTACAATGAGCAGTTCTTC
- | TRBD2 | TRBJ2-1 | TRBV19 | CASSGLAGGLGQFF | TGTGCCAGTAGTGGACTAGCGGGGGGGCTGGGGCAGTTCTTC
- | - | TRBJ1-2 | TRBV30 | CAWSGLKGERNGYTF | TGTGCCTGGAGTGGACTCAAGGGAGAGAGGAATGGCTACACCTTC
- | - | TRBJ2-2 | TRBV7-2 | CASSLGSLETGELFF | TGTGCCAGCAGCTTAGGATCACTAGAAACCGGGGAGCTGTTTTTT
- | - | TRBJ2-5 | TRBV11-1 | CASSLGSGQETQYF | TGTGCCAGCAGCTTAGGGTCGGGCCAAGAGACCCAGTACTTC
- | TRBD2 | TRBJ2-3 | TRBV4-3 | CASSPEAGGPTDTQYF | TGCGCCAGCAGCCCCGAAGCGGGGGGCCCGACAGATACGCAGTATTTT
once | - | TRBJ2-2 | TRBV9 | CASSVEGANTGELFF | TGTGCCAGCAGCGTCGAGGGGGCGAACACCGGGGAGCTGTTTTTT
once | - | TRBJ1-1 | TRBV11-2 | CASSSSPGVNTEAFF | TGTGCCAGCAGCTCGAGTCCCGGGGTGAACACTGAAGCTTTCTTT
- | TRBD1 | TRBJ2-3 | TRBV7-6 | CASSLAGGGADTQYF | TGTGCCAGCAGCTTAGCAGGGGGCGGTGCAGATACGCAGTATTTT
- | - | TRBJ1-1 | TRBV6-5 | CASSYSEGTNTEAFF | TGTGCCAGCAGTTACTCAGAGGGGACGAACACTGAAGCTTTCTTT
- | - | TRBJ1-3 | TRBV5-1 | CASREAGFLDTIYF | TGCGCCAGCAGAGAGGCAGGGTTCTTAGACACCATATATTTT
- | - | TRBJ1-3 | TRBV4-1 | CASSPTAGTVSGNTIYF | TGCGCCAGCAGCCCTACAGCCGGGACTGTCTCTGGAAACACCATATATTTT
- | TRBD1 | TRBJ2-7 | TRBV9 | CASSPTGTGRHEQYF | TGTGCCAGCAGCCCGACGGGGACAGGTCGACACGAGCAGTACTTC
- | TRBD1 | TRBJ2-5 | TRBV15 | CATSPSPGDRAGETQYF | TGTGCCACCAGCCCCTCCCCCGGGGACAGGGCTGGGGAGACCCAGTACTTC
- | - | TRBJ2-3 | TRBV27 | CASSLRGRRLDTQYF | TGTGCCAGCAGTCTCCGGGGGCGCCGGTTGGATACGCAGTATTTT
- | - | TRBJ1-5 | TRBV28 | CASSDYSSNQPQHF | TGTGCCAGCAGCGACTACAGCAGCAATCAGCCCCAGCATTTT
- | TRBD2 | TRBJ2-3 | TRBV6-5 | CASRDLSGGPDTQYF | TGTGCCAGCAGAGACCTTAGCGGGGGGCCAGATACGCAGTATTTT
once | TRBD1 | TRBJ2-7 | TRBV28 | CASSLGDSSYEQYF | TGTGCCAGCAGTTTAGGGGACAGTTCCTACGAGCAGTACTTC
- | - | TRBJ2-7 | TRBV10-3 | CAIKRPDSYEQYF | TGTGCCATCAAGCGGCCAGACTCCTACGAGCAGTACTTC
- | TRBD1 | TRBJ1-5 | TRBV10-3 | CAISESEGQGGQPQHF | TGTGCCATCAGTGAGTCGGAAGGACAGGGGGGTCAGCCCCAGCATTTT
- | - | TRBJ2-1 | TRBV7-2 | CASSSTDPLHTEQFF | TGTGCCAGCAGCTCGACAGACCCCCTCCACACTGAGCAGTTCTTC
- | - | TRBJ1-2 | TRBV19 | CASSIDKGRSGGYTF | TGTGCCAGTAGTATAGATAAGGGACGGAGCGGGGGCTACACCTTC
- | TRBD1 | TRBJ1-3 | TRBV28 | CASSHRGSGNTIYF | TGTGCCAGCAGTCACAGGGGCTCTGGAAACACCATATATTTT
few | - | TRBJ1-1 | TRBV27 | CASSLLSGGDTEAFF | TGTGCCAGCAGTTTACTGTCTGGGGGTGATACTGAAGCTTTCTTT
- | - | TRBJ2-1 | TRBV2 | CASSDRNEQFF | TGTGCCAGCAGTGACAGAAATGAGCAGTTCTTC